This T cell receptor (beta chain) is drawn from a study of blood T cells in healthy people across ages. Only a few counts were recorded for this clonotype. The V end was cut by 1 base, the J end by 4 bases, with 19 bases between. Germline V gene sequence: CDR1 WSHSY, CDR2 SAAADI. The CDR3 consists of 17 residues. Using a J-beta primer mix together with a sample-barcoded 5' primer, a second PCR was run for roughly 7 to 12 cycles. TCRdb called the 5' RACE reads again in MiXCR, with one record for every CDR3 protein. The table includes 600,000 to 1,000,000 distinct CDR3 sequences, roughly 25% detected once. A further study also used this sample, focusing on T cells of mothers and their children. That report adds: The study found slightly higher but non-significant overlap in related versus unrelated mother-child pairs.

This TCR was sampled from a boy aged 5 to 17 in good health. The material sequenced was blood. The chain uses TRBV10-2 and TRBJ1-2, with D unclear. The CDR3 reads CASSEFGQAPEGYGYTF. The CDR3 coding sequence is TGCGCCAGCAGTGAGTTCGGGCAGGCTCCTGAGGGCTATGGCTACACCTTC.